These 6 T cell receptor beta chains were sequenced from one sample in a study of blood T cell repertoires in COVID-19. Assay: immunoSEQ multiplex PCR; the TCRdb copy retains only in-frame clones and omits some. The table includes 100,000 or so clones, 65% to 90% detected once. Sample: peripheral blood. The receptor source for this set is a man over 45 with acute or convalescent COVID-19.

The chain is built from TRBV5-1 and TRBJ2-3; TRBD1 matches at 8 bases. This CDR3 has 15 amino acids. V was clipped by 0 bases and J by 4 bases; unmatched bases: 4. Germline V CDR1 and CDR2: SGHRS, YFSETQ. In nucleotides, the CDR3 is TGCGCCAGCAGCTTGGCAGGACAGGGATCAGATACGCAGTATTTT. Its translation is CASSLAGQGSDTQYF. The full variable domain, its missing parts supplied by reference TRBV5-1 and TRBJ2-3, is KAGVTQTPRYLIKTRGQQVTLSCSPISGHRSVSWYQQTPGQGLQFLFEYFSETQRNKGNFPGRFSGRQFSNSRSEMNVSTLELGDSALYLCASSLAGQGSDTQYFGPGTRLTVL.

This clone was detected only once. The chain employs TRBV5-6 and TRBJ2-5, with TRBD2 matching 7 bases. The CDR3 contains 16 residues. Losses at the gene ends were 0 bases for V and 5 bases for J; bases not matched to a gene: 10. CDR1 SGHDT and CDR2 YYEEEE come from the germline V gene. CDR3 sequence: CASSLVPSGVWETQYF. The CDR3 DNA reads TGTGCCAGCAGCTTGGTGCCCAGCGGGGTTTGGGAGACCCAGTACTTC.

This rearrangement joins TRBV6-5 to TRBJ1-1, with a tentative D call TRBD1 (5 bases). CDR3 length: 14 residues. The V end lost 1 base, the J end lost 10 bases, and 16 bases lay between the germline ends. CDR1 is MNHEY, CDR2 SVGAGI, per germline. CDR3 region: CASSYFNQGGRAFF. DNA of the CDR3: TGTGCCAGCAGTTACTTCAACCAGGGCGGCCGAGCTTTCTTT.

The rearrangement links TRBV19 to TRBJ1-1; 8 nucleotides line up with TRBD1. Germline V gene sequence: CDR1 LNHDA, CDR2 SQIVND (reference sequence). This CDR3 has 14 residues. Losses at the gene ends were 6 bases for V and 5 bases for J; bases not matched to a gene: 8. Written as DNA, the CDR3 is TGTGCCAGTAGCCCAGCCGACAGGGGAACTGAAGCTTTCTTT. Encoded protein: CASSPADRGTEAFF.

The V gene is TRBV6-5, the J gene TRBJ2-7; no reliable D call. Deletions cut 8 bases from V and 3 bases from J, with 17 bases between. The CDR3 has 14 residues. Germline CDR1 and CDR2: MNHEY and SVGAGI. The CDR3 DNA reads as TGTGCCAGCTCTCCAGGTAATACAAACTACGAGCAGTACTTC. It specifies CASSPGNTNYEQYF.

This chain uses TRBV19 with TRBJ2-7; the match to TRBD1 covers 7 bases. Losses at the gene ends were 5 bases for V and 4 bases for J; bases not matched to a gene: 5. This CDR3 has 13 amino acids. Germline lookup yields CDR1 LNHDA and CDR2 SQIVND (reference sequence). The CDR3 protein is CASSANRGYEQYF. CDR3 in DNA: TGTGCCAGTAGTGCCAACAGGGGTTACGAGCAGTACTTC.